Each of the 2 T cell receptor beta chains below was sequenced from the same sample in a study of OX40 agonist ivuxolimab in advanced cancers. This table comes from immunoSEQ multiplex PCR, and its TCRdb copy is limited to in-frame clones, with some not included. Altogether about 97,000 clones are present, about nine tenths being singletons, with the ten largest covering around 5.9%. The starting material was CD4+ or CD8+ T cells sorted from blood, obtained in a trial of the OX40 agonist ivuxolimab. The receptors originated from an adult with an advanced solid tumor such as melanoma, head and neck, liver or kidney cancer.

This clone has only one observation. V is TRBV7-3 and J is TRBJ2-2; 7 positions match TRBD1. Per the germline V gene, CDR1 is SGHTA and CDR2 is FQGTGA. The ends lost 5 bases at V and 5 bases at J; junction bases unmatched: 5. The CDR3 loop spans 14 amino acids. CDR3 DNA: TGTGCCAGCAGCCCTCCGGGACAGACCGGGGAGCTGTTTTTT. Amino acids: CASSPPGQTGELFF. Complete variable domain (other parts from reference TRBV7-3 and TRBJ2-2): GAGVSQTPSNKVTEKGKYVELRCDPISGHTALYWYRQSLGQGPEFLIYFQGTGAADDSGLPNDRFFAVRPEGSVSTLKIQRTERGDSAVYLCASSPPGQTGELFFGEGSRLTVL.

The chain combines TRBV7-9 with TRBJ2-2; perhaps TRBD2 as D (6 bases). Germline V gene sequence: CDR1 SEHNR, CDR2 FQNEAQ (reference sequence). V was trimmed by 5 bases and J by 6 bases, leaving 10 bases between them. CDR3 length: 13 amino acids. CDR3 residues: CASSEPGAGELFF. Here the CDR3 DNA reads TGTGCCAGCAGCGAACCGGGGGCCGGGGAGCTGTTTTTT. Using reference TRBV7-9 and TRBJ2-2 for the parts outside the CDR3, the full variable domain is DTGVSQNPRHKITKRGQNVTFRCDPISEHNRLYWYRQTLGQGPEFLTYFQNEAQLEKSRLLSDRFSAERPKGSFSTLEIQRTEQGDSAMYLCASSEPGAGELFFGEGSRLTVL.